This T cell receptor beta chain was captured by sequencing in a study of T-cell memory formation after mild COVID-19. Study details: For the most part, TCR clusters were specific to one donor.

Germline lookup yields CDR1 SQVTM and CDR2 ANQGSEA. This CDR3 is 16 amino acids long. The ends lost 4 bases at V and 7 bases at J; junction bases unmatched: 12. The study, taken as a whole, reports: CD4+ contracting clones were mainly CM and EM; CD8+ ones, EMRA.

This clonotype was observed a few times. Its specificity is not known. Each CDR3 protein gets one entry after TCRdb re-called the 5' RACE reads with MiXCR. This table holds a few hundred thousand distinct CDR3 sequences, over 15% found once. The receptor was derived from a man aged 18 to 29 who had mild COVID-19 (a few samples of this study predate the infection). Cell type and time point are not known. The sequenced sample consisted of PBMCs or a T cell subset sorted from them (not recorded which). The rearrangement uses TRBV29-1 and TRBJ2-1; 11 bases fit TRBD2. Here the CDR3 reads CSVVLSGGALTNEQFF. DNA of the CDR3: TGCAGCGTTGTTCTTAGCGGGGGGGCCCTCACTAATGAGCAGTTCTTC.